The 27 T cell receptor beta chains reported below all come from one sample, sequenced in a study of T cell changes during pregnancy in multiple sclerosis. Only in-frame clones appear in the TCRdb table, and some are missing; sequencing was by immunoSEQ multiplex PCR. The table records tens of thousands of clones, 94% of them present only once. Sequences were derived from CD4+ T cells from peripheral blood mononuclear cells, sampled in the second trimester of pregnancy. The receptor set was obtained from a female donor with multiple sclerosis, enrolled in a pregnancy study.

The chain combines TRBV7-2 with TRBJ2-3; TRBD2 might be the D (6 bases). Germline V gene sequence: CDR1 SGHTA, CDR2 FQGNSA. Trimming removed 8 bases from V and 2 bases from J, with 14 bases in between. The CDR3 contains 14 residues. Here the CDR3 DNA reads TGTGCCAGCGGCCTAAGCGGGCCCACAGATACGCAGTATTTT. It is translated as CASGLSGPTDTQYF.

The rearrangement joins TRBV9 to TRBJ1-2; D might be TRBD1 (5 bases). Germline CDR1 SGDLS, CDR2 YYNGEE. V was clipped by 2 bases and J by 6 bases, with 11 bases between them. The CDR3 spans 13 residues. The CDR3 sequence is CASSVEGLDGYTF. For the CDR3, the DNA is TGTGCCAGCAGCGTGGAGGGGCTGGATGGCTACACCTTC.

V gene TRBV7-3 combines with J gene TRBJ1-1; D unclear. Trimming cost V 3 bases and J 6 bases, with 8 bases left between them. The germline V gene has CDR1 SGHTA and CDR2 FQGTGA. The CDR3 runs to 12 residues. CDR3 amino acids: CASSFVGSEAFF. The CDR3 DNA is TGTGCCAGCAGCTTTGTGGGCTCTGAAGCTTTCTTT.

The chain couples TRBV9 to TRBJ1-4; the match to TRBD1 covers 11 bases. Per the germline V gene, CDR1 is SGDLS and CDR2 is YYNGEE. The V gene end was trimmed by 5 bases and the J gene end by 8 bases; junction bases not matched to a gene: 5. The CDR3 runs to 14 residues. CDR3 coding DNA: TGTGCCAGCAGAAGAGGGACAGGGGGAGAAAAACTGTTTTTT. Protein sequence: CASRRGTGGEKLFF. Based on the CDR3 plus reference TRBV9 and TRBJ1-4, the full variable domain is DSGVTQTPKHLITATGQRVTLRCSPRSGDLSVYWYQQSLDQGLQFLIQYYNGEERAKGNILERFSAQQFPDLHSELNLSSLELGDSALYFCASRRGTGGEKLFFGSGTQLSVL.

Here the CDR3 reads CASRVTAFSGYEQYF. As DNA, the CDR3 is TGTGCCAGCAGAGTTACTGCGTTCTCTGGCTACGAGCAGTACTTC. The chain links TRBV6-5 to TRBJ2-7, with D unclear. This CDR3 has 15 amino acids. V lost 6 bases, J lost 3 bases, and 18 bases lay in between. Germline V gives CDR1 MNHEY, CDR2 SVGAGI.

The chain employs TRBV28 and TRBJ1-1; no clear D. The germline V gene encodes CDR1 MDHEN and CDR2 SYDVKM. The CDR3 loop spans 14 amino acids. V lost 1 base, J lost 0 bases, and 6 bases lay in between. The CDR3 DNA follows: TGTGCCAGCAGTTTATACTCCGTGAACACTGAAGCTTTCTTT. It encodes CASSLYSVNTEAFF.

The V call is TRBV10-3, the J call TRBJ1-1; TRBD1 matches at 9 bases. The CDR3 has 15 amino acids. V shed 5 bases and J 3 bases; nucleotides not matched to a gene: 7. Germline V gene data show CDR1 as ENHRY and CDR2 as SYGVKD. The CDR3 sequence is CAISSDRGAYTEAFF. In DNA, the CDR3 is TGTGCCATCAGTTCCGACAGGGGGGCTTACACTGAAGCTTTCTTT.

The chain has TRBV30 and TRBJ2-7, with 7 nucleotides matching TRBD1. The germline V gene encodes CDR1 GTSNPN and CDR2 SVGIG (reference sequence). J was trimmed by 6 bases and V by 0 bases; bases with no gene match: 11. The CDR3 runs 15 residues. CDR3 in DNA: TGTGCCTGGAGTGTACTTGGGACAGCTCCGGGCGAGCAGTACTTC. Protein: CAWSVLGTAPGEQYF.

The V gene is TRBV15, the J gene TRBJ2-1, with 13 nucleotides matching TRBD2. The germline gives CDR1 LNHNV, CDR2 YYDKDF (reference sequence). The CDR3 contains 16 residues. The ends lost 2 bases at V and 7 bases at J; junction bases unmatched: 5. CDR3 bases: TGTGCCACCAGCAGAATTCGGACTAGCGGGGGTAATGAGCAGTTCTTC. Amino acid sequence: CATSRIRTSGGNEQFF.

This chain connects TRBV7-3 to TRBJ2-2; 9 bases align to TRBD2. Germline CDR1 reads SGHTA; CDR2 reads FQGTGA. V dropped 0 bases and J dropped 2; count of bases not matched to a gene: 1. The CDR3 length is 16 residues. This CDR3 is CASSLTSGGNTGELFF. The CDR3 DNA sequence: TGTGCCAGCAGCTTAACTAGCGGGGGAAACACCGGGGAGCTGTTTTTT.

The J gene is TRBJ1-2, the V gene TRBV6-6; no firm D call. The CDR3 covers 13 residues. V gave up 3 bases and J gave up 6 bases, with 11 bases separating them. Germline V gene sequence: CDR1 MNHNY, CDR2 SVGAGI (reference sequence). The CDR3 bases are TGTGCCAGCAGTTATGGGTCTGAGGATGGCTACACCTTC. Residues: CASSYGSEDGYTF.

The chain employs TRBV5-4 and TRBJ1-1, with 7 bases lining up with TRBD1. Trimming cost V 4 bases and J 5 bases; bases outside gene matches: 8. This CDR3 is built from 14 residues. CDR1 is SGHNT and CDR2 is YYREEE in the germline V gene (reference sequence). The CDR3 DNA follows: TGTGCCAGCAGCCCTCCGGGACAGCGAACTGAAGCTTTCTTT. This codes for CASSPPGQRTEAFF.

J is TRBJ1-2 and V is TRBV7-9; D uncertain. The CDR3 loop spans 18 amino acids. CDR1 is SEHNR, CDR2 FQNEAQ, per germline (reference sequence). V lost 5 bases to trimming and J lost 4 bases, with 26 bases between them. The CDR3 nucleotides read TGTGCCAGCAGCCCTAGTAGCGGCTTCGGACGAGCGCTCTATGGCTACACCTTC. Amino acid sequence: CASSPSSGFGRALYGYTF.

V is TRBV5-1 and J is TRBJ2-3, with D tentatively TRBD2 (6 bases). V lost 2 bases, J lost 0 bases, and 10 bases lay in between. Germline V lookup: CDR1 SGHRS, CDR2 YFSETQ. This CDR3 has 15 residues. This chain's CDR3 is CASSFGGASTDTQYF. CDR3 in DNA: TGCGCCAGCAGCTTCGGCGGGGCTAGCACAGATACGCAGTATTTT. The variable domain in full, completed from reference TRBV5-1 and TRBJ2-3, reads KAGVTQTPRYLIKTRGQQVTLSCSPISGHRSVSWYQQTPGQGLQFLFEYFSETQRNKGNFPGRFSGRQFSNSRSEMNVSTLELGDSALYLCASSFGGASTDTQYFGPGTRLTVL.

The V gene is TRBV7-2, the J gene TRBJ2-2, with D tentatively TRBD1 (5 bases). Trimming stripped 1 base from V and 0 bases from J, with 6 bases between. The CDR3 is made up of 15 amino acids. Germline V gene lookup returns CDR1 SGHTA and CDR2 FQGNSA. The CDR3 is CASSLEGTNTGELFF. The CDR3, as DNA: TGTGCCAGCAGCTTAGAGGGGACGAACACCGGGGAGCTGTTTTTT.

The chain employs TRBV7-2 and TRBJ1-1, with D hard to call. Trimming shortened V by 7 bases and J by 1 base, and 10 bases separated the two germline ends. CDR3 length equals 13 residues. The V gene's germline CDR1 is SGHTA and CDR2 FQGNSA. CDR3 in amino acids: CASTVRQNTEAFF. The CDR3 region has the DNA TGTGCCAGCACCGTTCGACAGAACACTGAAGCTTTCTTT. Using reference TRBV7-2 and TRBJ1-1 for the parts outside the CDR3, the full variable domain is GAGVSQSPSNKVTEKGKDVELRCDPISGHTALYWYRQSLGQGLEFLIYFQGNSAPDKSGLPSDRFSAERTGGSVSTLTIQRTQQEDSAVYLCASTVRQNTEAFFGQGTRLTVV.

The DNA for the CDR3 is TGTGCCAGCAGCGGCGGGAGATATCAGCCCCAGCATTTT. Amino acids: CASSGGRYQPQHF. This chain uses TRBV7-2 with TRBJ1-5; unclear D gene. The CDR3 runs 13 residues. Germline V CDR1 and CDR2: SGHTA, FQGNSA. Trimming shortened V by 5 bases and J by 5 bases, and 10 bases separated the two germline ends.

The chain couples TRBV6-5 to TRBJ1-3, with 7 bases lining up with TRBD1. The ends lost 6 bases at V and 0 bases at J; junction bases unmatched: 5. Germline loops: CDR1 MNHEY, CDR2 SVGAGI. CDR3 length: 15 residues. CDR3 in DNA: TGTGCCAGCAGCGTGGGACAGCTCTCTGGAAACACCATATATTTT. Protein: CASSVGQLSGNTIYF.

This clone was detected only once. This rearrangement joins TRBV6-5 to TRBJ1-1; 8 bases are shared with TRBD1. This CDR3 contains 15 residues. The germline CDR1 and CDR2 sequences are MNHEY and SVGAGI. The V gene end was trimmed by 6 bases and the J gene end by 7 bases; junction bases not matched to a gene: 13. CDR3 region: CASSPFDRGRFEAFF. The CDR3 nucleotides read TGTGCCAGCAGCCCTTTTGACAGGGGCCGCTTTGAAGCTTTCTTT.

This chain joins TRBV4-3 and TRBJ1-2; unclear D gene. Germline V gives CDR1 LGHNA, CDR2 YSLEER. The CDR3 has 16 amino acids. Trimming pared 0 bases from V and 0 bases from J, leaving 11 bases between. CDR3 sequence reads: CASSQERTRANYGYTF. In DNA form, the CDR3 reads TGCGCCAGCAGCCAAGAACGAACTCGGGCTAACTATGGCTACACCTTC.

CDR3 DNA: TGTGCCAGCAGCTTCCGACGAGGACAGGCCGGCTACACCTTC. This translates into CASSFRRGQAGYTF. The chain is built from TRBV5-4 and TRBJ1-2, with 7 bases that match TRBD1. Unmatched junction bases numbered 9, after V lost 2 bases and J lost 8 bases. CDR1 SGHNT and CDR2 YYREEE come from the germline V gene (reference sequence). This CDR3 has 14 residues.

The chain joins TRBV13 to TRBJ2-2; 7 positions match TRBD1. The germline V gene has CDR1 PRHDT and CDR2 FYEKMQ (reference sequence). The CDR3 is made up of 17 amino acids. Germline trimming cut 5 bases from V and 0 bases from J; bases unmatched to any gene: 9. The DNA for the CDR3 is TGTGCCAGCAGCCCCACTCGACAGGGAACGAACACCGGGGAGCTGTTTTTT. Amino acids: CASSPTRQGTNTGELFF.

V is TRBV7-2 and J is TRBJ1-2; possible D gene TRBD1, 6 bases. Germline CDR1 is SGHTA and CDR2 is FQGNSA. This CDR3 region has 15 residues. Trimming cost V 0 bases and J 0 bases, with 8 bases left between them. CDR3 protein: CASSLAGTPNYGYTF. The DNA for the CDR3 is TGTGCCAGCAGCTTAGCCGGGACACCTAACTATGGCTACACCTTC.

The chain joins TRBV30 to TRBJ2-3; D call uncertain. Germline V gene sequence: CDR1 GTSNPN, CDR2 SVGIG (reference sequence). Trimming stripped 3 bases from V and 7 bases from J, with 14 bases between. The CDR3 has 13 residues. The CDR3 loop is CAWSPVGWNTQYF. The CDR3 DNA is TGTGCCTGGAGCCCGGTGGGCTGGAATACGCAGTATTTT.

This chain uses TRBV7-9 with TRBJ1-1, with TRBD1 identical over 8 bases. The CDR3 runs 14 residues. Germline values: CDR1 SEHNR, CDR2 FQNEAQ (reference sequence). The junction had 4 bases not matched to a gene; V was cut back by 5 bases and J by 2 bases. CDR3 protein: CASSGQGVNTEAFF. The DNA for the CDR3 is TGTGCCAGCAGCGGACAGGGCGTTAACACTGAAGCTTTCTTT.

The chain carries TRBV19 and TRBJ1-5, with TRBD1 matching over 7 bases. Trimming removed 11 bases from V and 2 bases from J; junction bases left unmatched: 12. Germline assignment: CDR1 LNHDA and CDR2 SQIVND (reference sequence). CDR3 length: 15 amino acids. The CDR3 loop reads CASRRGPMGNQPQHF. As DNA, the CDR3 is TGTGCCTCCCGAAGGGGGCCTATGGGCAATCAGCCCCAGCATTTT.

Points on this clone: Other nucleotide sequences from this sample produce the same CDR3. This chain uses TRBV7-9 with TRBJ1-2; TRBD1 is a possible D gene (5 bases). Germline lookup yields CDR1 SEHNR and CDR2 FQNEAQ (reference sequence). V was pared by 2 bases and J by 1 base, with 5 bases between. The CDR3 loop spans 13 amino acids. The CDR3 nucleotides are TGTGCCAGCAGCTTACAGGGTAACTATGGCTACACCTTC. Protein product: CASSLQGNYGYTF. The variable domain in full, with the rest retrieved from reference TRBV7-9 and TRBJ1-2, is DTGVSQNPRHKITKRGQNVTFRCDPISEHNRLYWYRQTLGQGPEFLTYFQNEAQLEKSRLLSDRFSAERPKGSFSTLEIQRTEQGDSAMYLCASSLQGNYGYTFGSGTRLTVV.